The 14 T cell receptor beta chains below were found in one sample sequenced in a study of PD-L1 blockade in urothelial cancer. TCRdb's copy holds only in-frame clones and misses some; the assay was immunoSEQ multiplex PCR. The table lists some 40,000 clones, around four fifths of them singletons. Time point of the sample: pretreatment peripheral blood. The sample here was PBMCs, taken around atezolizumab (anti-PD-L1) treatment. These receptors all come from an elderly man with urothelial cancer.

This clone has only one observation. The chain joins TRBV5-1 to TRBJ2-2, with a tentative D call TRBD1 (5 bases). The CDR3 loop spans 15 amino acids. Trimming left V 0 bases short and J 1 base short, with 7 bases between. The V gene's germline CDR1 is SGHRS and CDR2 YFSETQ. The CDR3 region has the DNA TGCGCCAGCAGCTTGGGTCAGGGGAACACCGGGGAGCTGTTTTTT. Encoded protein: CASSLGQGNTGELFF.

The rearrangement joins TRBV7-9 to TRBJ2-2; D might be TRBD1 (6 bases). CDR1 is SEHNR and CDR2 is FQNEAQ in the germline V gene (reference sequence). Trimming removed 3 bases at V and 5 bases at J, with 13 bases between. This CDR3 has 15 residues. The CDR3 nucleotides read TGTGCCAGCAGCTTGGCCGGGACACAAACCGGGGAGCTGTTTTTT. This codes for CASSLAGTQTGELFF.

The DNA for the CDR3 is TGTGCCAGCAGTTACGGGGCAGGGAACACCGGGGAGCTGTTTTTT. Residues: CASSYGAGNTGELFF. The chain joins TRBV6-5 to TRBJ2-2; D might be TRBD1 (5 bases). Trimming left V 2 bases short and J 1 base short, with 8 bases between. Germline CDR1 reads MNHEY; CDR2 reads SVGAGI. This CDR3 contains 15 residues.

J is TRBJ2-2 and V is TRBV10-1; no reliable D call. The germline gives CDR1 WNHNN, CDR2 SYGVQD (reference sequence). The CDR3 totals 11 residues. The V and J ends lost 5 bases and 7 bases respectively, with 5 bases between them. CDR3 coding DNA: TGCGCCAGCAGTTCTTTCGGGGAGCTGTTTTTT. Translated, it gives CASSSFGELFF.

V usage is TRBV9 and J usage is TRBJ2-2; 10 nucleotides line up with TRBD1. Germline V gives CDR1 SGDLS, CDR2 YYNGEE. The CDR3 extends over 16 amino acids. J lost 5 bases, V lost 4 bases, and 8 bases had no gene match. The CDR3 sequence is CASSFRGQGKTGELFF. The CDR3 DNA reads as TGTGCCAGCAGCTTCCGGGGACAGGGGAAGACCGGGGAGCTGTTTTTT.

The chain uses TRBV7-2 and TRBJ2-1; D might be TRBD1 (6 bases). Trimming cost V 1 base and J 7 bases, with 14 bases left between them. The CDR3 is 15 amino acids. Germline V CDR1 and CDR2: SGHTA, FQGNSA. CDR3 sequence: CASSLGDTNRNEQFF. CDR3 nucleotide sequence: TGTGCCAGCAGCTTAGGGGACACAAACCGAAATGAGCAGTTCTTC.

J is TRBJ1-1 and V is TRBV5-1; the D is unclear. Trimming shortened V by 4 bases and J by 2 bases, and 12 bases separated the two germline ends. This CDR3 comprises 14 residues. Germline V gives CDR1 SGHRS, CDR2 YFSETQ. The CDR3 loop reads CASSPATVNTEAFF. The CDR3 bases are TGCGCCAGCAGCCCGGCTACAGTTAACACTGAAGCTTTCTTT.

Only a few counts were recorded for this clone. The rearrangement joins TRBV19 to TRBJ1-5; D may be TRBD1 (6 bases). CDR3 length: 15 residues. Germline V gene lookup returns CDR1 LNHDA and CDR2 SQIVND (reference sequence). V was pared by 1 base and J by 2 bases, with 9 bases between. The CDR3 DNA follows: TGTGCCAGTAGTATAGGGGGGCAGGGCAATCAGCCCCAGCATTTT. Translating gives CASSIGGQGNQPQHF.

The chain is built from TRBV6-6 and TRBJ2-1; TRBD2 matches at 7 bases. Per the germline V gene, CDR1 is MNHNY and CDR2 is SVGAGI (reference sequence). V shed 2 bases and J 9 bases; nucleotides not matched to a gene: 13. This CDR3 has 16 residues. CDR3 sequence reads: CASSYPRDYQNGEQFF. In nucleotides, the CDR3 is TGTGCCAGCAGTTACCCCCGGGACTACCAAAATGGTGAGCAGTTCTTC.

V gene TRBV7-2 combines with J gene TRBJ2-1; TRBD1 aligns across 12 bases. The CDR3 sequence is 16 residues long. The germline CDR1 and CDR2 sequences are SGHTA and FQGNSA. The trim removed 4 bases at V and 7 bases at J, leaving 8 bases unmatched. CDR3 sequence: CASSWLGQGAGNEQFF. The CDR3 coding sequence is TGTGCCAGCAGCTGGCTGGGACAGGGGGCGGGAAATGAGCAGTTCTTC.

This chain joins TRBV5-1 and TRBJ2-2; 7 bases are a match to TRBD2. Germline lookup yields CDR1 SGHRS and CDR2 YFSETQ. With 3 bases clipped from V and 1 base from J, the junction kept 3 bases outside the gene matches. The CDR3 length is 15 residues. The CDR3 DNA sequence: TGCGCCAGCAGCTATAGCGGGCAGAACACCGGGGAGCTGTTTTTT. This codes for CASSYSGQNTGELFF.

The chain is built from TRBV7-2 and TRBJ1-4; D gene unclear. Germline CDR1 SGHTA, CDR2 FQGNSA. V lost 5 bases, J lost 3 bases, and 10 bases lay in between. This CDR3 region has 14 residues. CDR3 loop: CASSPTGSNEKLFF. The CDR3 DNA follows: TGTGCCAGCAGCCCGACTGGGTCTAATGAAAAACTGTTTTTT.

This clone has just one count. The chain links TRBV14 to TRBJ1-1; D is unclear. From germline, CDR1 is SGHDN and CDR2 FVKESK. The CDR3 covers 13 residues. The V gene lost 5 bases and the J gene lost 4 bases, with 11 bases spanning the gap. For the CDR3, the DNA is TGTGCCAGCAGCATCAGGCCCGTCACTGAAGCTTTCTTT. This codes for CASSIRPVTEAFF.

This chain joins TRBV7-2 and TRBJ2-3, with TRBD2 matching 10 bases. CDR3 length: 16 amino acids. V was clipped by 3 bases and J by 1 base; unmatched bases: 4. Germline CDR1 and CDR2: SGHTA and FQGNSA. CDR3 bases: TGTGCCAGCAGCTTTTCTAGCGGGAGACGCACAGATACGCAGTATTTT. Translated, it gives CASSFSSGRRTDTQYF.